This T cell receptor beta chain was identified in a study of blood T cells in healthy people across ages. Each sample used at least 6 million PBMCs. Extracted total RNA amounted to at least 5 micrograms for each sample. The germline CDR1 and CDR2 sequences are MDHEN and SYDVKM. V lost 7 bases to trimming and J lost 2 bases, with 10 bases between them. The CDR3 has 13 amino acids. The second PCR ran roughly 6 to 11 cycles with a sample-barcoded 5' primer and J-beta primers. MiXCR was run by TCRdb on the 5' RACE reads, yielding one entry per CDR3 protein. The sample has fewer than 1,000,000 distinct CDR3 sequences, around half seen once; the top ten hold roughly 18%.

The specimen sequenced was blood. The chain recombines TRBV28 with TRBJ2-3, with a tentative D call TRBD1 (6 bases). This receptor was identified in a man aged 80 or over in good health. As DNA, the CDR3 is TGTGCCAGCACGGGGACACCCACAGATACGCAGTATTTT. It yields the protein CASTGTPTDTQYF.